The 17 T cell receptor beta chains below all came from one sample that was sequenced in a study of tumor and adjacent non-tumor tissue in lung cancer. A modified ARM-PCR protocol with three rounds of nested PCR amplified TCRbeta. TCRdb independently ran MiXCR on the multiplex PCR reads; one entry per CDR3 protein. The table shows more than 95,000 distinct CDR3 sequences, with roughly 64% occurring only once. RNA was extracted from bulk tissue without any cell sorting. The sample comprised lung tumor tissue. The origin of the receptors is a man aged 25-40 years with non-small cell lung cancer.

With respect to this clonotype: One junction end does not reproduce the germline sequence, and a read error may be involved. J is TRBJ1-5 and V is TRBV4-2; the D gene is possibly TRBD1 (5 bases). The CDR3 sequence is 16 residues long. Germline lookup yields CDR1 LGHNA and CDR2 YNFKEQ. The CDR3 bases are TGTGCCAGCATGCCAGCGTTGGGGGGAGGCAATCAGTCCCAGCATTTT. Translation gives CASMPALGGGNQSQHF.

The sample holds one count of this clonotype. The junction does not match germline at one end; this may be a read error. The V gene is TRBV11-2, the J gene TRBJ2-1; tentative D call: TRBD1 (5 bases). CDR1 SGHAT and CDR2 FQNNGV come from the germline V gene. The CDR3 length is 13 residues. The CDR3 region has the DNA TGTGCTAACAGCTTAACACCGGACAATGAGGAGTTCTTC. It translates to CANSLTPDNEEFF.

This clonotype was found many times. V and J are TRBV6-5 and TRBJ1-2, with D possibly TRBD1 on 6 matching bases. CDR1 is MNHEY, CDR2 SVGAGI, per germline. The CDR3 covers 14 residues. The V end was cut by 0 bases, the J end by 2 bases, with 7 bases between. The CDR3 coding sequence is TGTGCCAGCAGTTACTCAGGGACAAACTATGGCTACACCTTC. Protein sequence: CASSYSGTNYGYTF.

Concerning this clonotype itself: A junction boundary mismatches the germline segment, possibly from a read error. The chain joins TRBV10-3 to TRBJ2-7, with D uncertain. This CDR3 has 12 amino acids. Germline values: CDR1 ENHRY, CDR2 SYGVKD. CDR3: CAISRDSYKQYF. As DNA, the CDR3 is TGTGCCATCAGTAGGGATTCCTACAAGCAGTACTTC.

As for this clonotype: It may be a read error: a sequence one base away is much more abundant. This CDR3 is CASGFGQGQGEQCF. The CDR3 bases are TGTGCTAGTGGTTTCGGACAGGGTCAAGGGGAGCAGTGCTTC. The chain carries TRBV12-5 and TRBJ2-7; 8 bases align to TRBD1. Germline CDR1 and CDR2: LGHNT and FRNRAP. This CDR3 has 14 amino acids.

This clonotype was found many times. The V call is TRBV20-1, the J call TRBJ1-5, with TRBD1 matching over 8 bases. CDR1 is DFQATT and CDR2 is SNEGSKA in the germline V gene (reference sequence). V dropped 5 bases and J dropped 1; count of bases not matched to a gene: 10. The length of the CDR3 is 16 residues. CDR3 protein: CSAVLRGLGSNQPQHF. CDR3 bases: TGCAGTGCTGTCCTCAGGGGGCTAGGAAGCAATCAGCCCCAGCATTTT.

Concerning this clonotype: The junction departs from the called germline gene at one end, perhaps through a read error. The chain employs TRBV12-3 or TRBV12-4 and TRBJ2-5; D remains unclear. The CDR3 covers 14 residues. DNA of the CDR3: TGTGCCAGTAGTTTATTGAGTTTCCAAGAGACCCAGTACTTC. This encodes CASSLLSFQETQYF.

This clonotype has only a few counts. Possible read error: a much larger clone is one base away. The chain combines TRBV12-3 or TRBV12-4 with TRBJ1-5; 8 nucleotides match TRBD1. J lost 5 bases, V lost 5 bases, and 11 bases had no gene match. This CDR3 region has 16 residues. The CDR3: CASSGKDRVRDQPQHF. The CDR3 DNA is TGTGCCAGCAGTGGAAAGGACAGGGTAAGGGATCAGCCCCAGCATTTT.

The table lists this clonotype with a few counts. This may come from a read error, since a much larger clone is one base off. The chain is built from TRBV5-4 and TRBJ2-7, with D unclear. The germline V gene encodes CDR1 SGHNT and CDR2 YYREEE (reference sequence). The CDR3 is made up of 12 amino acids. The V and J ends lost 3 bases and 3 bases respectively, with 7 bases between them. CDR3: CASSSDGYEQYF. The DNA of the CDR3 is TGTGCCAGCAGCTCGGACGGCTACGAGCAGTACTTC.

The chain has TRBV7-3 and TRBJ2-1; D is unclear. V lost 2 bases to trimming and J lost 4 bases, with 6 bases between them. The CDR3 is made up of 13 amino acids. CDR1 and CDR2 (germline): SGHTA, FQGTGA. The CDR3 protein is CASSLQQYNEQFF. The CDR3 bases are TGTGCCAGCAGCTTACAACAGTACAATGAGCAGTTCTTC.

This clonotype appeared once. The rearrangement links TRBV5-1 to TRBJ1-2; no reliable D call. Trimming stripped 3 bases from V and 4 bases from J, with 13 bases between. This CDR3 region has 14 residues. Germline V gene sequence: CDR1 SGHRS, CDR2 YFSETQ. In nucleotides, the CDR3 is TGCGCCAGCAGCTGGGTGGATCCACGCTATGGCTACACCTTC. This codes for CASSWVDPRYGYTF.

As for this clonotype: This may arise from a read error, as a much more abundant clone is one base away. The rearrangement links TRBV24-1 to TRBJ2-1; TRBD1 agrees at 11 bases. The V gene end was trimmed by 0 bases and the J gene end by 5 bases; junction bases not matched to a gene: 2. The CDR3 runs to 16 residues. Germline V gene data show CDR1 as KGHDR and CDR2 as SFDVKD. The CDR3 loop reads CATSDLGTGGHNEQFF. CDR3 in DNA: TGTGCCACCAGTGATTTGGGGACAGGGGGTCACAATGAGCAGTTCTTC.

This clonotype qualifies as medium-sized (0.01 to 0.1%). The chain combines TRBV4-1 with TRBJ2-1, with a weak D call TRBD1 (5 bases). The CDR3 has 13 residues. V was shortened by 3 bases and J by 6 bases, with 9 bases between the two germline ends. Germline V gene sequence: CDR1 MGHRA, CDR2 YSYEKL. The CDR3 DNA sequence: TGCGCCAGCAGCCACCCCCAGGGCAATGAGCAGTTCTTC. The encoded protein is CASSHPQGNEQFF.

On this clonotype: A much larger clone differs from this one at a single base, so this may be a read error. The chain employs TRBV20-1 and TRBJ2-7, with a weak D call TRBD2 (5 bases). The CDR3 is 14 residues long. CDR1 is DFQATT and CDR2 is SNEGSKA in the germline V gene (reference sequence). Trimming shortened V by 4 bases and J by 6 bases, and 19 bases separated the two germline ends. In nucleotides, the CDR3 is TGCAGTGCTACACAGAGGAGGATGAATGGCGAGCAGTACTTC. Encoded protein: CSATQRRMNGEQYF.

CDR3 sequence: CASSPRVPEGNTIYF. The DNA of the CDR3 is TGTGCCAGCAGTCCCAGGGTCCCCGAGGGAAACACCATATATTTT. The chain has TRBV6-6 and TRBJ1-3; weak D call: TRBD1 (5 bases). CDR1 and CDR2 from the germline V gene are MNHNY and SVGAGI (reference sequence). This CDR3 is built from 15 residues. Deletions cut 5 bases from V and 4 bases from J, with 15 bases between.

This clonotype came up once. The conserved final phenylalanine or tryptophan is absent from the CDR3, which likely points to a read error. The chain recombines TRBV11-2 with TRBJ2-7; the D gene is possibly TRBD2 (6 bases). This CDR3 is 16 amino acids long. The germline gives CDR1 SGHAT, CDR2 FQNNGV. CDR3 sequence reads: CASSLEELGGSYKQYL. Written as DNA, the CDR3 is TGTGCCAGCAGCTTAGAAGAATTGGGGGGATCCTACAAGCAGTACTTA.

The V call is TRBV11-2, the J call TRBJ2-3; the D is unclear. CDR1 and CDR2 (germline): SGHAT, FQNNGV. The CDR3 runs to 14 residues. For the CDR3, the DNA is TGTATCAGCAGCTTATCAGTTCCCCAAGATACGCAGTATTTT. Its protein is CISSLSVPQDTQYF.